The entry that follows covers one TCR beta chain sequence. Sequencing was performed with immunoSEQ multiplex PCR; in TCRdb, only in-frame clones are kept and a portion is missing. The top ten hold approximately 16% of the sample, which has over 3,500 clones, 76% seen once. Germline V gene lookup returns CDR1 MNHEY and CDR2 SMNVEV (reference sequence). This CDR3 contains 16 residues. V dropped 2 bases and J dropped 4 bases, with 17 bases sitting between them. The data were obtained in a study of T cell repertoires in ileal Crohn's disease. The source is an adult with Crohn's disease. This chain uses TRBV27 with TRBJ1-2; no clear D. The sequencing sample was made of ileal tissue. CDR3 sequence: CASSLDPVTAIYGYTF. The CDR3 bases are TGTGCCAGCAGTTTAGACCCAGTTACAGCAATCTATGGCTACACCTTC.